Shown below are 13 T cell receptor beta chains from a single sample sequenced in a study of blood T cell repertoires in COVID-19. The method was immunoSEQ multiplex PCR; TCRdb's version includes in-frame clones alone and lacks a portion of them. This sample carries 190,000 or so clones, 90% of them seen once, and the ten largest clones take 0.6% to 0.8%. Sequenced material: peripheral blood. Receptor source: a man aged 45 to 65 with acute or convalescent COVID-19.

The gene calls are TRBV28 and TRBJ1-2, with 10 bases identical to TRBD1. There are 13 residues in the CDR3. Germline CDR1 reads MDHEN; CDR2 reads SYDVKM. After removal of 8 bases from V and 2 bases from J, the junction contained 2 bases not matched to a gene. This CDR3 is CASWTGGNYGYTF. CDR3 DNA: TGTGCCAGCTGGACAGGGGGAAACTATGGCTACACCTTC.

This clone was observed a handful of times. The V gene is TRBV5-6, the J gene TRBJ2-2; 10 nucleotides line up with TRBD2. Trimming at V came to 3 bases and at J to 3 bases, leaving 5 bases not matched to a gene. Germline V lookup: CDR1 SGHDT, CDR2 YYEEEE. The CDR3 covers 16 residues. The CDR3 sequence is CASSSGTSAYTGELFF. In nucleotides, the CDR3 is TGTGCCAGCAGCTCCGGGACTAGCGCTTACACCGGGGAGCTGTTTTTT.

This clone was observed a few times. The chain couples TRBV27 to TRBJ2-2, with 7 bases matching TRBD2. Germline CDR1 is MNHEY and CDR2 is SMNVEV (reference sequence). Trimming removed 3 bases from V and 1 base from J; junction bases left unmatched: 2. The CDR3 has 15 amino acids. The CDR3 DNA reads TGTGCCAGCAGTTTGCGGGGGAGGAACACCGGGGAGCTGTTTTTT. This encodes CASSLRGRNTGELFF.

This chain links TRBV6-6 with TRBJ2-1, with 10 bases that match TRBD1. The CDR3 extends over 16 amino acids. Losses at the gene ends were 5 bases for V and 7 bases for J; bases not matched to a gene: 11. CDR1 and CDR2 from the germline V gene are MNHNY and SVGAGI (reference sequence). In DNA, the CDR3 is TGTGCCAGCAGTCTACGGGGACAGGGGTTTAGGAATGAGCAGTTCTTC. Residues: CASSLRGQGFRNEQFF.

This clone was counted only a few times. J is TRBJ1-4 and V is TRBV3-1 (or the pseudogene TRBV3-2), with TRBD1 as a possible D gene (6 bases). Trimming took 4 bases from V and 6 from J, leaving 18 bases between them. Per the germline V gene, CDR1 is LGHDT and CDR2 is YNNKEL (reference sequence). The CDR3 has 16 residues. The CDR3: CASSRGRGRSDEKLFF. The CDR3 nucleotides are TGTGCCAGCAGCCGGGGGCGAGGGCGTTCGGATGAAAAACTGTTTTTT.

The chain joins TRBV5-1 to TRBJ2-7; D not certain. This CDR3 contains 12 residues. Germline CDR1 reads SGHRS; CDR2 reads YFSETQ. V was clipped by 4 bases and J by 3 bases, with 8 bases between them. Here the CDR3 reads CASSLPGYEQYF. DNA for the CDR3: TGCGCCAGCAGCCTGCCGGGCTACGAGCAGTACTTC.

The chain couples TRBV19 to TRBJ2-3; the match to TRBD1 covers 8 bases. V lost 3 bases and J lost 5; bases outside the gene matches: 7. The CDR3 sequence is 15 residues long. Germline V lookup: CDR1 LNHDA, CDR2 SQIVND (reference sequence). The CDR3 loop reads CASSMVQGALDTQYF. CDR3 coding DNA: TGTGCCAGTAGTATGGTTCAGGGGGCGTTAGATACGCAGTATTTT.

The chain has TRBV30 and TRBJ2-3; 15 bases align to TRBD2. Germline V lookup: CDR1 GTSNPN, CDR2 SVGIG (reference sequence). This CDR3 is 15 amino acids long. V lost 3 bases to trimming and J lost 4 bases; unmatched junction nucleotides: 2. CDR3 nucleotide sequence: TGTGCCTGGAGCAGGACTAGCGGGAGGGCAGATACGCAGTATTTT. Amino acids: CAWSRTSGRADTQYF.

The V gene is TRBV29-1, the J gene TRBJ1-5; no definite D call. This CDR3 has 12 residues. V gave up 4 bases and J gave up 4 bases, with 8 bases separating them. Germline V CDR1 and CDR2: SQVTM, ANQGSEA. The CDR3 is CSVAGINQPQHF. The CDR3 DNA is TGCAGCGTTGCGGGAATTAATCAGCCCCAGCATTTT. The whole variable domain, remainder taken from reference TRBV29-1 and TRBJ1-5, is SAVISQKPSRDICQRGTSLTIQCQVDSQVTMMFWYRQQPGQSLTLIATANQGSEATYESGFVIDKFPISRPNLTFSTLTVSNMSPEDSSIYLCSVAGINQPQHFGDGTRLSIL.

The V gene is TRBV5-4, the J gene TRBJ2-1; 13 bases line up with TRBD2. Trimming took 4 bases from V and 8 from J; bases not matched to a gene: 9. Germline V gene lookup returns CDR1 SGHNT and CDR2 YYREEE (reference sequence). CDR3 size: 16 residues. This CDR3 is CASSTWTSGSPYEQFF. The CDR3 DNA sequence: TGTGCCAGCAGCACCTGGACTAGCGGGAGCCCTTATGAGCAGTTCTTC. Based on the CDR3 plus reference TRBV5-4 and TRBJ2-1, the full variable domain is ETGVTQSPTHLIKTRGQQVTLRCSSQSGHNTVSWYQQALGQGPQFIFQYYREEENGRGNFPPRFSGLQFPNYSSELNVNALELDDSALYLCASSTWTSGSPYEQFFGPGTRLTVL.

The chain links TRBV7-9 to TRBJ2-6; 7 bases fit TRBD1. The junction had 6 bases not matched to a gene; V was cut back by 5 bases and J by 2 bases. The CDR3 contains 16 residues. Germline CDR1 is SEHNR and CDR2 is FQNEAQ (reference sequence). The CDR3 loop is CASSPVQGAGANVLTF. The CDR3 DNA reads TGTGCCAGCAGCCCTGTCCAGGGGGCTGGGGCCAACGTCCTGACTTTC. Drawing the rest from reference TRBV7-9 and TRBJ2-6, the complete variable domain is DTGVSQNPRHKITKRGQNVTFRCDPISEHNRLYWYRQTLGQGPEFLTYFQNEAQLEKSRLLSDRFSAERPKGSFSTLEIQRTEQGDSAMYLCASSPVQGAGANVLTFGAGSRLTVL.

The genes are TRBV28 and TRBJ1-3; 8 bases are shared with TRBD1. The germline V gene has CDR1 MDHEN and CDR2 SYDVKM. This CDR3 has 16 residues. The J segment lost 2 bases and the V segment lost 4 bases, leaving 7 bases of the junction unmatched. CDR3 DNA: TGTGCCAGCAGTTCGCGCTCGACAGGGGCTGGAAACACCATATATTTT. Protein: CASSSRSTGAGNTIYF.

This rearrangement joins TRBV19 to TRBJ1-3, with a possible D match to TRBD1 (6 bases). Between the trimmed V and J ends, which lost 5 bases and 3 bases, there was a span of 11 bases. Germline V CDR1 and CDR2: LNHDA, SQIVND (reference sequence). CDR3 size: 14 residues. The CDR3 DNA reads TGTGCCAGTAGTCTGACAGGAAATGGAAACACCATATATTTT. Its protein product is CASSLTGNGNTIYF.